This T cell receptor (beta chain) was recovered during a study of beta chain features in type 1 diabetes. The study's findings and limits: At VDJ recombination sites, type 1 diabetes patients had fewer insertions and more deleted nucleotides. Cells expressing TCR highly could be over-represented by cDNA sequencing. The analysis here could not establish whether HLA type shapes TCRB rearrangement. Moderate but significant shortening of TCRB CDR3s was recorded in all four CD4+ subsets from Type 1 diabetes patients.

Isolated RNA was reverse transcribed in full, so expressed TCRB transcripts were sequenced. Deep immunoSEQ sequencing covered naive, central memory and regulatory T cell samples. Some clones are missing from TCRdb's copy, which holds only in-frame ones; the method was immunoSEQ multiplex PCR. The sample consists of a few hundred thousand clones, over 11% of them appearing once. With respect to this clone: The antigen is undetermined.

Sequencing was carried out using naive CD4+ T cells from blood. This TCR came from a man aged 30-40 years with type 1 diabetes.

In DNA, the CDR3 is TGTGCCAGCAGCTCCCTAGCGGGGGGGGATACGCAGTATTTT. Its protein is CASSSLAGGDTQYF. The chain employs TRBV7-9 and TRBJ2-3, with 12 bases aligning to TRBD2. CDR1 and CDR2 from the germline V gene are SEHNR and FQNEAQ (reference sequence). With 4 bases clipped from V and 6 bases from J, the junction kept 2 bases outside the gene matches. The CDR3 length is 14 residues.